The rows below give T cell receptor beta chains drawn from one sample of a study of blood T cell repertoires in COVID-19. The method was immunoSEQ multiplex PCR; TCRdb's version includes in-frame clones alone and lacks a portion of them. The table shows about 250,000 clones, with roughly 91% occurring only once. The sequenced sample consisted of peripheral blood. The receptors were sampled from a man younger than 40 with acute or convalescent COVID-19. CDR3s include the opening cysteine and the closing phenylalanine or tryptophan. A D gene is named only where the DNA matches it firmly. Rows may omit the clone size; those that give it use once, few, many or a size class.

TRBJ1-6,TRBV5-1,few,TRBD1,14,CASSLGQGISPLHF,TGCGCCAGCAGCTTGGGACAGGGGATTTCACCCCTCCACTTT
TRBJ1-2,TRBV12-2,NA,NA,13,CASRSRTGYGYTF,TGTGCAAGTCGCTCACGGACAGGGTATGGCTACACCTTC
TRBJ2-7,TRBV19,NA,NA,14,CASSRGAQVDEQYF,TGTGCCAGTAGCCGGGGGGCGCAGGTCGACGAGCAGTACTTC
TRBJ1-5,TRBV9,NA,NA,14,CASSPRREGQPQHF,TGTGCCAGCAGCCCACGGAGGGAGGGTCAGCCCCAGCATTTT
TRBJ1-1,TRBV5-5,NA,TRBD1,15,CASRGDREANTEAFF,TGTGCCAGCAGAGGCGACAGGGAAGCGAACACTGAAGCTTTCTTT
TRBJ1-4,TRBV28,NA,TRBD1,15,CASSSRDRGHEKLFF,TGTGCCAGCAGCAGCCGGGACAGGGGGCATGAAAAACTGTTTTTT
TRBJ1-5,TRBV10-2,NA,NA,14,CASSDRAGNQPQHF,TGCGCCAGCAGTGACAGGGCCGGCAATCAGCCCCAGCATTTT
TRBJ1-6,TRBV9,NA,NA,13,CASSVVENSPLHF,TGTGCCAGCAGCGTAGTGGAGAATTCACCCCTCCACTTT
TRBJ1-2,TRBV7-9,NA,TRBD1,15,CASSLPPPGGGGYTF,TGTGCCAGCAGCTTACCCCCCCCAGGGGGTGGTGGCTACACCTTC
TRBJ2-1,TRBV28,NA,NA,12,CASSLTQGEQFF,TGTGCCAGCAGTTTAACTCAGGGTGAGCAGTTCTTC
TRBJ1-4,TRBV14,NA,NA,14,CASSLGATNEKLFF,TGTGCCAGCAGCCTCGGGGCAACTAATGAAAAACTGTTTTTT
TRBJ2-1,TRBV27,NA,TRBD1,16,CASSLGRDRVRNEQFF,TGTGCCAGCAGTTTGGGAAGGGACAGGGTGCGAAATGAGCAGTTCTTC
TRBJ2-7,TRBV13,NA,NA,11,CASSLSSEQYF,TGTGCCAGCAGCCTATCGTCGGAGCAGTACTTC
TRBJ1-5,TRBV23-1,once,NA,13,CASKLWREGPQHF,TGCGCCAGCAAATTGTGGAGGGAAGGGCCCCAGCATTTT
TRBJ2-5,TRBV11-2,NA,NA,16,CASSLVLTGGVETQYF,TGTGCCAGCAGCTTAGTCCTGACGGGGGGCGTGGAGACCCAGTACTTC
TRBJ1-1,TRBV30,few,NA,14,CAWSVNGVRTEAFF,TGTGCCTGGAGTGTTAACGGGGTTCGGACTGAAGCTTTCTTT
TRBJ2-5,TRBV2,once,NA,14,CASMGGQGAETQYF,TGTGCCAGCATGGGGGGGCAGGGTGCGGAGACCCAGTACTTC
TRBJ2-4,TRBV9,NA,NA,13,CASSVEWGAIQYF,TGTGCCAGCAGCGTAGAGTGGGGAGCGATTCAGTACTTC
TRBJ1-2,TRBV28,NA,NA,14,CASSVGGMVRGYTF,TGTGCCAGCTCAGTCGGGGGAATGGTGCGAGGCTACACCTTC
TRBJ2-6,TRBV7-9,few,NA,16,CASSPFWQAGANVLTF,TGTGCCAGCAGCCCCTTTTGGCAGGCTGGGGCCAACGTCCTGACTTTC
TRBJ2-5,TRBV11-3,NA,NA,17,CASSQAGRGTAKETQYF,TGTGCCAGCAGCCAAGCCGGTCGGGGGACAGCTAAAGAGACCCAGTACTTC
TRBJ1-3,TRBV9,NA,NA,17,CASSARERADSGNTIYF,TGTGCCAGCAGCGCCCGAGAGAGAGCCGACTCTGGAAACACCATATATTTT
TRBJ2-7,TRBV4-2,NA,NA,14,CASSQDRGSYEQYF,TGTGCCAGCAGCCAAGATCGTGGGAGCTACGAGCAGTACTTC
TRBJ1-3,TRBV3-1/TRBV3-2,NA,TRBD1,16,CASSQERTGGGNTIYF,TGTGCCAGCAGCCAAGAAAGGACAGGCGGTGGAAACACCATATATTTT
TRBJ1-6,TRBV19,NA,NA,16,CASSPWGEKDNSPLHF,TGTGCCAGTAGCCCTTGGGGGGAAAAGGATAATTCACCCCTCCACTTT
TRBJ2-4,TRBV7-9,NA,NA,15,CASSLQGWAKNIQYF,TGTGCCAGCAGCTTACAGGGTTGGGCCAAAAACATTCAGTACTTC
TRBJ1-5,TRBV7-9,NA,NA,14,CASSLGGGGQPQHF,TGTGCCAGCAGCTTAGGGGGCGGGGGTCAGCCCCAGCATTTT
TRBJ2-2,TRBV7-7,NA,NA,17,CASSSGVGELVPGELFF,TGTGCTAGCAGCTCGGGGGTGGGGGAGCTCGTGCCCGGGGAGCTGTTTTTT
TRBJ1-2,TRBV4-1,NA,NA,15,CASSQGRTENYGYTF,TGCGCCAGCAGCCAAGGGCGGACAGAGAACTATGGCTACACCTTC
TRBJ1-5,TRBV5-5,NA,TRBD1,17,CASSPYTGTGANQPQHF,TGTGCCAGCAGCCCATACACCGGGACAGGAGCAAATCAGCCCCAGCATTTT
TRBJ1-3,TRBV13,NA,TRBD1,18,CASSQMSPRTGDGNTIYF,TGTGCCAGCAGCCAGATGAGCCCCCGGACAGGAGACGGAAACACCATATATTTT
TRBJ2-2,TRBV19,NA,TRBD2,17,CASNRLAGDLGAGELFF,TGTGCCAGTAATCGACTAGCGGGGGACCTAGGGGCCGGGGAGCTGTTTTTT